This T cell receptor beta chain comes out of a study of CD8+CD57+ T cells in acquired aplastic anemia. Study context: Sorted CD4+ and CD8+ cell DNA averaged roughly 3.2 ug. CD4+ reads averaged about 11 million in healthy donors. Overall study findings and caveats: Both patients and controls carried the same twenty-nine CD8+ CDR3 sequences.

Notes on this clonotype: Its antigen remains unidentified.

The TCR beta profiling, which covered VDJ combination and CDR3 sequence, was carried out using genomic DNA as the template. Using its own MiXCR run on the reads, TCRdb lists one record per CDR3 protein. The sample records 400,000 to 450,000 distinct CDR3 sequences, under 80% being singletons. This CDR3 comprises 15 residues. Germline CDR1 DFQATT, CDR2 SNEGSKA (reference sequence). The J segment lost 0 bases and the V segment lost 6 bases, leaving 10 bases of the junction unmatched. This chain joins TRBV20-1 and TRBJ1-1; 7 bases line up with TRBD1. This sequence originates from a human donor in good health, serving as a control. Material: sorted CD4+, CD8+, or CD8+CD57+ T cells (not recorded which) from PBMCs. CDR3 protein: CSAGRHGTVNTEAFF. Written as DNA, the CDR3 is TGCAGTGCCGGAAGACACGGGACAGTGAACACTGAAGCTTTCTTT.